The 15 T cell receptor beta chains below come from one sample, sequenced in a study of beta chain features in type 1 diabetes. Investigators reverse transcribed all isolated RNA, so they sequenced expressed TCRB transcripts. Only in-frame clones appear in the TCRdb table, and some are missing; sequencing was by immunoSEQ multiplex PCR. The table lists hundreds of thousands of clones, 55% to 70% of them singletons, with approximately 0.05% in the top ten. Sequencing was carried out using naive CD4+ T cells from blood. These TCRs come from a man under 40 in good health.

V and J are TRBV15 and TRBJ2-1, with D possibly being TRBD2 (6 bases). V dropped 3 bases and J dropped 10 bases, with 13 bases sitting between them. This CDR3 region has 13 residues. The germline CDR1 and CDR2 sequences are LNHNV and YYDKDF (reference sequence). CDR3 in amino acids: CATSRGLRWEQFF. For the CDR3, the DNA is TGTGCCACCAGCAGGGGACTGCGCTGGGAGCAGTTCTTC. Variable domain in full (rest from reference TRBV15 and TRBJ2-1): DAMVIQNPRYQVTQFGKPVTLSCSQTLNHNVMYWYQQKSSQAPKLLFHYYDKDFNNEADTPDNFQSRRPNTSFCFLDIRSPGLGDTAMYLCATSRGLRWEQFFGPGTRLTVL.

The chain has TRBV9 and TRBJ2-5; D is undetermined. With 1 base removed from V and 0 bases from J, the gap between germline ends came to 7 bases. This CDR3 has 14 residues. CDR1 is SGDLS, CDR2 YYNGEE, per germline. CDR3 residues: CASSVTQNQETQYF. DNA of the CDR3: TGTGCCAGCAGCGTAACACAGAACCAAGAGACCCAGTACTTC.

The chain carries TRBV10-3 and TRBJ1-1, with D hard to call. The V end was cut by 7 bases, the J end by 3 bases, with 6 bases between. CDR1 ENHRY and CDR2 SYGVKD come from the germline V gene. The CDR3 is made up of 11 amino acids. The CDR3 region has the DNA TGTGCCATCAAGGATGACACTGAAGCTTTCTTT. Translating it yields CAIKDDTEAFF.

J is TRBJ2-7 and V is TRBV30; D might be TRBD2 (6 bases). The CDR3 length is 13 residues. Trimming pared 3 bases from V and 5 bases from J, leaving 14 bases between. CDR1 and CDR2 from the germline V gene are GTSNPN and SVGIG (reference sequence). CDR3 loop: CAWSLARVHEQYF. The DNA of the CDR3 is TGTGCCTGGAGCCTAGCGAGGGTACACGAGCAGTACTTC.

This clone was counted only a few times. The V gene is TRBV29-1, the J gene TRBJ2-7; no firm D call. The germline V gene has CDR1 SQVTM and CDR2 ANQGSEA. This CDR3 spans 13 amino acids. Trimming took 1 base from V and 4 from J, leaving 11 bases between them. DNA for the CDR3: TGCAGCGTTGAAGGGGAAGGTGCGTACGAGCAGTACTTC. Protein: CSVEGEGAYEQYF.

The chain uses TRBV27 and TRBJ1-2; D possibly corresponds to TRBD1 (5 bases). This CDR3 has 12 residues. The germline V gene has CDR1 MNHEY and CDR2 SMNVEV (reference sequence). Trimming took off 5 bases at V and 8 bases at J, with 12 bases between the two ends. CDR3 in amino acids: CASSTTGGGYTF. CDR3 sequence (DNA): TGTGCCAGCAGTACCACAGGAGGGGGCTACACCTTC.

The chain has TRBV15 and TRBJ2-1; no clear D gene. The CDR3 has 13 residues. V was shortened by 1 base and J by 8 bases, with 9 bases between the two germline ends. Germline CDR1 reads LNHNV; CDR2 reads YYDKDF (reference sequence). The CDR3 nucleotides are TGTGCCACCAGCAGAGCCCCGAATGATGAGCAGTTCTTC. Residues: CATSRAPNDEQFF.

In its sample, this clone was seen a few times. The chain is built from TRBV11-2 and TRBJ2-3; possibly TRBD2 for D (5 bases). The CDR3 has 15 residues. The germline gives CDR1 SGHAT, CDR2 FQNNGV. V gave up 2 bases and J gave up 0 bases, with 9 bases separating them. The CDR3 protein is CASSLLGISTDTQYF. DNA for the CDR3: TGTGCCAGCAGCTTACTCGGGATTAGCACAGATACGCAGTATTTT.

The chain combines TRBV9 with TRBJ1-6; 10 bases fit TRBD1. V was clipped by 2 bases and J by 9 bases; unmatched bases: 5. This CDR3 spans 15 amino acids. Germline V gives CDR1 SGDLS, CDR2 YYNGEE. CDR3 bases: TGTGCCAGCAGCGTCGGGACAGGGGAGACTTCACCCCTCCACTTT. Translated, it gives CASSVGTGETSPLHF.

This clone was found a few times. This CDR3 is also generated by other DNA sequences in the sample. CDR3 bases: TGCAGCGTGGACAGGGGGCTAGAGACCCAGTACTTC. The encoded protein is CSVDRGLETQYF. J is TRBJ2-5 and V is TRBV29-1, with TRBD1 matching over 11 bases. With V trimmed by 6 bases and J by 4 bases, 1 base remained unmatched. CDR1 and CDR2 from the germline V gene are SQVTM and ANQGSEA. The CDR3 consists of 12 residues.

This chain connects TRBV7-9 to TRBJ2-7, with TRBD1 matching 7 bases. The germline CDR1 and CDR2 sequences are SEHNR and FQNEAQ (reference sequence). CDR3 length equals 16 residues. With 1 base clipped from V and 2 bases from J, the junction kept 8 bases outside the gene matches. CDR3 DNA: TGTGCCAGCAGCTTAGGTCTTTGGGACAGCACCTACGAGCAGTACTTC. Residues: CASSLGLWDSTYEQYF.

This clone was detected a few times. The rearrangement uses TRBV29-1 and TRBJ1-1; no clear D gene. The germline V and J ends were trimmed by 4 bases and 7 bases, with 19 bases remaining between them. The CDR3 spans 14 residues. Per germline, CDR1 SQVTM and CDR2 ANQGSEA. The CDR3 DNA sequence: TGCAGCGTTGCTCTCGTGTACAGCAACTTTGAAGCTTTCTTT. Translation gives CSVALVYSNFEAFF.

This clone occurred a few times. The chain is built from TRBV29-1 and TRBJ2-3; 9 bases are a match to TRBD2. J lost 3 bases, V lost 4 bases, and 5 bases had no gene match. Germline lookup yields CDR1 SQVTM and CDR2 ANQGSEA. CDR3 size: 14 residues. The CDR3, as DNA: TGCAGCGTTGGTAAAGCGGGAGGAACAGATACGCAGTATTTT. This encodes CSVGKAGGTDTQYF.

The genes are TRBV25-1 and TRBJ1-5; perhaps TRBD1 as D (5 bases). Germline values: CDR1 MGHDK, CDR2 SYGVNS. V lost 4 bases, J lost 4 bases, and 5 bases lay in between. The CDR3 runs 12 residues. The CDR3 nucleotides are TGTGCCAGCAGTGGGGGGAATCAGCCCCAGCATTTT. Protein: CASSGGNQPQHF.

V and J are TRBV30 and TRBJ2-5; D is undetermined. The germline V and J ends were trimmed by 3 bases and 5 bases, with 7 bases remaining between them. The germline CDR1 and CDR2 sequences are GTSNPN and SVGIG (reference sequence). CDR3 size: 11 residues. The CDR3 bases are TGTGCCTGGAGCCTCGCGGAGACCCAGTACTTC. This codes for CAWSLAETQYF.